In this sample, the clone carrying this T cell receptor beta chain turned up many times. The target antigen is unknown. They isolated at least 6.5 million PBMCs from each sample. A second PCR of roughly 7 to 11 cycles used a sample-barcoded 5' primer and a J-beta primer mix. MiXCR, applied by TCRdb to the 5' RACE reads, yields one record per CDR3 protein. The sample records hundreds of thousands of distinct CDR3 sequences, more than 25% being singletons. These data originate in a study of blood T cells in healthy people across ages. Whole-study findings and limits: Both naive CD4+ cell counts and diversity were greater in long-lived donors than in aged donors. Researchers said unsorted PBMCs prevented a conclusive naive versus antigen-experienced comparison. Donor CMV status was unknown, possibly confounding expanded clonotype changes.

Germline CDR1 is MNHEY and CDR2 is SMNVEV (reference sequence). The CDR3 contains 14 residues. The V and J ends lost 2 bases and 5 bases respectively, with 13 bases between them. Material: blood. The chain recombines TRBV27 with TRBJ2-7; possibly TRBD2 for D (5 bases). The source is an elderly woman in good health. CDR3 amino acids: CASSLGGPVNEQYF. The CDR3 nucleotides read TGTGCCAGCAGTTTAGGAGGCCCTGTCAACGAGCAGTACTTC.